Shown below are 24 T cell receptor beta chains from a single sample sequenced in a study of blood T cell repertoires in COVID-19. Generated by immunoSEQ multiplex PCR, the TCRdb table keeps only in-frame clones and is missing some. The table has more than 200,000 clones, roughly 90% seen once. The sample was peripheral blood. The receptor source for this set is a human donor in a cohort sampled during active COVID-19.

CDR3 in DNA: TGTGCCTGGAGTGTTGGGGGGTCTAATGAAAAACTGTTTTTT. Its translation is CAWSVGGSNEKLFF. This chain uses TRBV30 with TRBJ1-4; weak D call: TRBD1 (5 bases). V was trimmed by 0 bases and J by 3 bases, leaving 8 bases between them. Germline loops: CDR1 GTSNPN, CDR2 SVGIG (reference sequence). The CDR3 is made up of 14 amino acids.

This chain links TRBV19 with TRBJ1-2; D is ambiguous. From germline, CDR1 is LNHDA and CDR2 SQIVND (reference sequence). Trimming pared 3 bases from V and 8 bases from J, leaving 7 bases between. This CDR3 comprises 11 residues. The CDR3 DNA follows: TGTGCCAGTAGTATGATAAGCGGCTACACCTTC. It translates to CASSMISGYTF.

The gene calls are TRBV2 and TRBJ2-7; 9 bases align to TRBD1. Germline assignment: CDR1 SNHLY and CDR2 FYNNEI. V lost 6 bases and J lost 6; bases outside the gene matches: 3. This CDR3 is built from 12 residues. CDR3 sequence: CASSGTGFEQYF. As DNA, the CDR3 is TGTGCCAGCAGCGGGACAGGGTTCGAGCAGTACTTC.

V usage is TRBV3-1 (or the pseudogene TRBV3-2) and J usage is TRBJ2-7; a possible D gene is TRBD1 (5 bases). The V end lost 0 bases, the J end lost 10 bases, and 7 bases lay between the germline ends. Germline V gene lookup returns CDR1 LGHDT and CDR2 YNNKEL (reference sequence). The CDR3 length is 11 residues. CDR3 residues: CASSQDRVQYF. The CDR3 nucleotides are TGTGCCAGCAGCCAAGACAGGGTTCAGTACTTC.

The chain employs TRBV5-1 and TRBJ2-5; 11 positions agree with TRBD2. V shed 2 bases and J 3 bases; nucleotides not matched to a gene: 3. Per germline, CDR1 SGHRS and CDR2 YFSETQ. The length of the CDR3 is 15 residues. CDR3 sequence: CASSFILAGEETQYF. CDR3 DNA sequence: TGCGCCAGCAGCTTTATACTAGCGGGGGAAGAGACCCAGTACTTC.

The J gene is TRBJ1-2, the V gene TRBV7-9; TRBD1 agrees at 7 bases. The CDR3 spans 14 residues. Germline assignment: CDR1 SEHNR and CDR2 FQNEAQ (reference sequence). After removal of 5 bases from V and 4 bases from J, the junction contained 7 bases not matched to a gene. CDR3 bases: TGTGCCAGCAGCCTCCCGGGACAGCTCTATGGCTACACCTTC. Its translation: CASSLPGQLYGYTF.

The chain couples TRBV4-1 to TRBJ2-4, with 10 bases identical to TRBD1. CDR1 is MGHRA, CDR2 YSYEKL, per germline. CDR3 length equals 17 residues. V was pared by 2 bases and J by 0 bases, with 4 bases of the junction left unmatched. CDR3: CASSQLGTGVAKNIQYF. CDR3 coding DNA: TGCGCCAGCAGCCAACTAGGGACAGGGGTAGCCAAAAACATTCAGTACTTC.

The CDR3 DNA follows: TGTGCCACCAGCAGACTCCTCCCAGGGGATAGCTACACCTTC. Encoded protein: CATSRLLPGDSYTF. V usage is TRBV15 and J usage is TRBJ1-2; a weak D match, TRBD1 (6 bases). The CDR3 runs to 14 residues. The ends were cut back, 2 bases at V and 9 bases at J, with 16 bases in the middle. From germline, CDR1 is LNHNV and CDR2 YYDKDF (reference sequence).

This chain joins TRBV2 and TRBJ1-4; D perhaps matches TRBD1 (5 bases). V gave up 2 bases and J gave up 7 bases, with 14 bases separating them. CDR1 SNHLY and CDR2 FYNNEI come from the germline V gene. The CDR3 loop spans 15 amino acids. In nucleotides, the CDR3 is TGTGCCAGCAGTGAACTCGGCAGGGCGTCTGAAAAACTGTTTTTT. This codes for CASSELGRASEKLFF.

The V and J genes are TRBV15 and TRBJ1-2; TRBD1 agrees at 10 bases. Unmatched junction bases numbered 8, after V lost 4 bases and J lost 6 bases. CDR1 is LNHNV and CDR2 is YYDKDF in the germline V gene (reference sequence). CDR3 length equals 15 residues. The CDR3 region has the DNA TGTGCCACCAGCATTGGGACAGGGGCGTACGATGGCTACACCTTC. Its protein is CATSIGTGAYDGYTF. The full variable domain, rest sourced from reference TRBV15 and TRBJ1-2, is DAMVIQNPRYQVTQFGKPVTLSCSQTLNHNVMYWYQQKSSQAPKLLFHYYDKDFNNEADTPDNFQSRRPNTSFCFLDIRSPGLGDTAMYLCATSIGTGAYDGYTFGSGTRLTVV.

The rearrangement joins TRBV29-1 to TRBJ1-1; the D gene is possibly TRBD1 (6 bases). Trimming cost V 6 bases and J 12 bases, with 20 bases left between them. The germline gives CDR1 SQVTM, CDR2 ANQGSEA. The CDR3 extends over 12 amino acids. The CDR3: CSVTLGALITFF. CDR3 DNA sequence: TGCAGCGTGACCCTGGGGGCCCTGATAACTTTCTTT. The variable domain in full, with the rest retrieved from reference TRBV29-1 and TRBJ1-1, is SAVISQKPSRDICQRGTSLTIQCQVDSQVTMMFWYRQQPGQSLTLIATANQGSEATYESGFVIDKFPISRPNLTFSTLTVSNMSPEDSSIYLCSVTLGALITFFGQGTRLTVV.

The rearrangement joins TRBV4-3 to TRBJ1-1, with D maybe TRBD1 (6 bases). Trimming took 2 bases from V and 4 from J, leaving 14 bases between them. The CDR3 is 15 residues long. Looked up from germline, CDR1 is LGHNA and CDR2 is YSLEER. The CDR3 region is CASSQKPRGFTEAFF. The CDR3 nucleotides read TGCGCCAGCAGCCAAAAACCTAGGGGGTTCACTGAAGCTTTCTTT.

The chain recombines TRBV4-3 with TRBJ1-2, with 8 nucleotides matching TRBD1. With 0 bases clipped from V and 4 bases from J, the junction kept 13 bases outside the gene matches. The CDR3 sequence is 18 residues long. Germline loops: CDR1 LGHNA, CDR2 YSLEER. CDR3 region: CASSQDLRTGLWGYGYTF. The CDR3 bases are TGCGCCAGCAGCCAAGATTTGAGGACAGGGTTGTGGGGCTATGGCTACACCTTC.

CDR3 in amino acids: CASRVLGANVLTF. The CDR3 DNA follows: TGTGCCAGCAGGGTACTTGGGGCCAACGTCCTGACTTTC. The chain couples TRBV2 to TRBJ2-6; no clear D. V lost 6 bases and J lost 3, with 6 bases in between. This CDR3 is 13 amino acids long. Germline-derived CDR1 and CDR2 are SNHLY and FYNNEI.

The rearrangement uses TRBV11-2 and TRBJ2-7, with D possibly matching TRBD2 (6 bases). With 0 bases removed from V and 4 bases from J, the gap between germline ends came to 16 bases. Germline V lookup: CDR1 SGHAT, CDR2 FQNNGV. The CDR3 extends over 16 amino acids. CDR3 in amino acids: CASSLDSGSSGYEQYF. In DNA form, the CDR3 reads TGTGCCAGCAGCTTAGATTCGGGAAGTAGCGGTTACGAGCAGTACTTC.

Of note for this clone: Other DNA sequences of this sample code for an identical CDR3. This chain links TRBV6-6 with TRBJ2-7; D might be TRBD1 (6 bases). V was pared by 2 bases and J by 4 bases, with 12 bases between. CDR3 length: 14 amino acids. CDR1 is MNHNY, CDR2 SVGAGI, per germline (reference sequence). CDR3 amino acids: CASSYETGRYEQYF. The DNA of the CDR3 is TGTGCCAGCAGTTACGAAACAGGGCGGTACGAGCAGTACTTC.

The V gene is TRBV6-2 or TRBV6-3, the J gene TRBJ1-5, with TRBD1 identical over 7 bases. The CDR3 sequence is 16 residues long. The V gene end was trimmed by 3 bases and the J gene end by 3 bases; junction bases not matched to a gene: 8. Germline-derived CDR1 and CDR2 are MNHEY and SVGEGT. The CDR3 protein is CASSYQTGNYNQPQHF. CDR3 nucleotides: TGTGCCAGCAGTTATCAGACAGGGAATTACAATCAGCCCCAGCATTTT.

The V gene is TRBV7-9, the J gene TRBJ1-2, with 8 bases aligning to TRBD1. Germline CDR1 is SEHNR and CDR2 is FQNEAQ (reference sequence). The CDR3 contains 15 residues. The ends lost 5 bases at V and 8 bases at J; junction bases unmatched: 13. The CDR3 loop is CASSKRDRPSWGYTF. CDR3 DNA sequence: TGTGCCAGCAGCAAGAGGGACAGGCCCAGTTGGGGCTACACCTTC.

The V call is TRBV10-3, the J call TRBJ2-5; 13 bases match TRBD2. J was trimmed by 5 bases and V by 5 bases; bases with no gene match: 17. The CDR3 has 19 amino acids. Germline V CDR1 and CDR2: ENHRY, SYGVKD. The CDR3 loop reads CAISSGLAGVGRLGETQYF. DNA of the CDR3: TGTGCCATCAGTTCCGGACTAGCGGGAGTGGGAAGGTTGGGGGAGACCCAGTACTTC.

This clone was seen only once. DNA for the CDR3: TGTGCCAGCAGCCCTAACCCCTCTAGCGGGCCCCGCTCCTACGAGCAGTACTTC. It encodes CASSPNPSSGPRSYEQYF. The rearrangement joins TRBV3-1 (or the pseudogene TRBV3-2) to TRBJ2-7; 8 bases match TRBD2. V was clipped by 4 bases and J by 0 bases; unmatched bases: 14. The CDR3 is 18 residues long. Germline loops: CDR1 LGHDT, CDR2 YNNKEL (reference sequence).

The chain employs TRBV27 and TRBJ1-6; D is ambiguous. In germline, CDR1 is MNHEY, CDR2 SMNVEV (reference sequence). V lost 0 bases and J 7 bases, leaving 10 bases between the germline ends. The CDR3 extends over 15 amino acids. This CDR3 reads CASSLSRVGNSPLHF. In DNA, the CDR3 is TGTGCCAGCAGTTTATCGCGGGTAGGGAATTCACCCCTCCACTTT.

The chain has TRBV5-1 and TRBJ2-3; TRBD2 aligns across 9 bases. Germline V gene data show CDR1 as SGHRS and CDR2 as YFSETQ. Trimming took 4 bases from V and 2 from J; bases not matched to a gene: 17. This CDR3 comprises 19 residues. CDR3 nucleotide sequence: TGCGCCAGCAGCAAGGAACCGGGACTAGCCCAATTATCCACAGATACGCAGTATTTT. It codes for CASSKEPGLAQLSTDTQYF.

The CDR3 spells CASSQGSGQYNQPQHF. The DNA for the CDR3 is TGCGCCAGCAGCCAAGGGTCGGGACAGTACAATCAGCCCCAGCATTTT. The chain combines TRBV4-3 with TRBJ1-5; TRBD1 matches at 7 bases. In germline, CDR1 is LGHNA, CDR2 YSLEER. Unmatched junction bases numbered 6, after V lost 1 base and J lost 3 bases. The CDR3 covers 16 residues.

The rearrangement uses TRBV24-1 and TRBJ2-5, with 7 bases aligning to TRBD1. The CDR3 sequence is 13 residues long. V lost 4 bases to trimming and J lost 5 bases; unmatched junction nucleotides: 3. CDR1 and CDR2 from the germline V gene are KGHDR and SFDVKD. Written as DNA, the CDR3 is TGTGCCACCAGTGAAGGGGGCAGGGAGACCCAGTACTTC. Encoded protein: CATSEGGRETQYF.